Described below is a single T cell receptor beta chain sequence and its context. Antigen: not known. The junction and the germline gene differ at one end; a read error may be behind it. The sample comes from a study of cytomegalovirus exposure and HLA in healthy donors. There were likely unrecorded immune exposures, though donors were nominally healthy when sampled. Findings and caveats of the study: Among TCR beta chains, those listed as cytomegalovirus-associated numbered over 150.

PCR amplification relied on 60 Vbeta primers (plus 13 Jbeta primers). Here immunoSEQ multiplex PCR was the method, and the copy in TCRdb shows in-frame clones only, minus some. The sample lists around 150,000 clones; roughly 86% were seen once. This receptor was taken from a woman aged 40 to 55 in good health and CMV-seronegative. Sequenced: PBMCs.

CDR3: CSSSSDRMEYF. The CDR3 region has the DNA TGTTCCAGCAGCTCGGACAGGATGGAGTACTTC. The rearrangement joins TRBV7-9 to TRBJ2-7, with 7 bases that match TRBD1. The CDR3 is made up of 11 amino acids. Germline lookup yields CDR1 SEHNR and CDR2 FQNEAQ (reference sequence).